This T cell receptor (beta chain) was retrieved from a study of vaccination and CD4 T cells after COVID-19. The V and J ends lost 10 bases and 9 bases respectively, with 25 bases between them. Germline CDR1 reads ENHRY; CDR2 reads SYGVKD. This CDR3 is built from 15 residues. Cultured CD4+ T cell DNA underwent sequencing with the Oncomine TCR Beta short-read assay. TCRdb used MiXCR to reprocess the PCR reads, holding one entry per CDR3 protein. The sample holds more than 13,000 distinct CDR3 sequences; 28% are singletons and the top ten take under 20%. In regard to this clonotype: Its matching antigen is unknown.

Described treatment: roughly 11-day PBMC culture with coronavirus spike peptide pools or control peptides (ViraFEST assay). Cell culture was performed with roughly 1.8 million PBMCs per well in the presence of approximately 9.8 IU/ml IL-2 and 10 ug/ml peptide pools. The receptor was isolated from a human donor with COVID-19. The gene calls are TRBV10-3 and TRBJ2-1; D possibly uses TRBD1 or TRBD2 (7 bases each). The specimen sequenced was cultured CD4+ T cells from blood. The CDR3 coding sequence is TGTGCCACCTTCAGGGGGGGGAAAAACGGCAGTGAGCAGTTCTTC. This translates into CATFRGGKNGSEQFF.